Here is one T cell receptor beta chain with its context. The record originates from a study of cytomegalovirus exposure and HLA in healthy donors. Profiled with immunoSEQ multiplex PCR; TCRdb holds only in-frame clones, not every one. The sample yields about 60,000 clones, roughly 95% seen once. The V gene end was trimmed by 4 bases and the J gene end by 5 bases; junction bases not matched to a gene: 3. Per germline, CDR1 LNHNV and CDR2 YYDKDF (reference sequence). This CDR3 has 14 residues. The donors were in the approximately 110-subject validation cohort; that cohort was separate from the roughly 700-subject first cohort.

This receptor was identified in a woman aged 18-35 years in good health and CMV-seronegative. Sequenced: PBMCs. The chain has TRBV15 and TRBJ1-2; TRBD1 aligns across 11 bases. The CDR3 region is CATSTGTGGYGYTF. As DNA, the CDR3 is TGTGCCACCAGCACCGGGACAGGGGGGTATGGCTACACCTTC. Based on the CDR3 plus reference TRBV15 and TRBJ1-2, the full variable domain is DAMVIQNPRYQVTQFGKPVTLSCSQTLNHNVMYWYQQKSSQAPKLLFHYYDKDFNNEADTPDNFQSRRPNTSFCFLDIRSPGLGDTAMYLCATSTGTGGYGYTFGSGTRLTVV.